This section outlines one T cell receptor beta chain sequence together with its context. The source of the sample is a study of T cell responses to AZD1222 COVID-19 vaccine. Across the whole study: Samples with a second dose at about 4 or about 12 weeks were pooled together.

Generated by immunoSEQ multiplex PCR, the TCRdb table keeps only in-frame clones and is missing some. In the table there are approximately 100,000 clones, about 90% of which are singletons. The starting material was peripheral blood, obtained on day 0 of AZD1222 vaccination. The clonotype comes from an adult in good health.

In nucleotides, the CDR3 is TGTGCCACCAGTGATTCCGGTGGACAGGCTGCGAATGAGCAGTTCTTC. Translating it yields CATSDSGGQAANEQFF. V usage is TRBV24-1 and J usage is TRBJ2-1; 7 bases are a match to TRBD1. The junction had 10 bases not matched to a gene; V was cut back by 2 bases and J by 7 bases. The CDR3 runs to 16 residues. CDR1 and CDR2 (germline): KGHDR, SFDVKD.